The rows below give T cell receptor beta chains drawn from one sample of a study of blood T cell repertoires in COVID-19. Generated by immunoSEQ multiplex PCR, the TCRdb table keeps only in-frame clones and is missing some. Of around 200,000 clones in the sample, roughly 90% were seen once. The sequenced sample consisted of peripheral blood. The receptors shown here come from a middle-aged man with acute or convalescent COVID-19. CDR3s include the opening cysteine and the closing phenylalanine or tryptophan. D genes are given only for firm matches.

V gene: TRBV19; D gene: -; CDR3 protein: CASSPNRYNEQFF
V gene: TRBV28; D gene: TRBD2; CDR3 protein: CASSPPLGGASTGELFF
V gene: TRBV11-2; D gene: -; CDR3 protein: CASSDRLGRTQYF
V gene: TRBV7-9; D gene: -; CDR3 protein: CASSTIKGHPGKLFF
V gene: TRBV7-9; D gene: -; CDR3 protein: CASSSQGYYNSPLHF
V gene: TRBV29-1; D gene: TRBD1; CDR3 protein: CSVEGQSNTEAFF
V gene: TRBV5-1; D gene: TRBD1; CDR3 protein: CASSYRGRETQYF
V gene: TRBV12-3/TRBV12-4; D gene: -; CDR3 protein: CASSLASGETQYF
V gene: TRBV11-2; D gene: TRBD2; CDR3 protein: CASSLEAGGTDTQYF
V gene: TRBV7-9; D gene: -; CDR3 protein: CASSPGGPGNTIYF
V gene: TRBV27; D gene: TRBD1; CDR3 protein: CASSPRQGVSYEQYF
V gene: TRBV3-1/TRBV3-2; D gene: -; CDR3 protein: CASSRGVAGGNEQFF
V gene: TRBV2; D gene: TRBD2; CDR3 protein: CASSEARTGGLRDTQYF
V gene: TRBV5-1; D gene: TRBD1; CDR3 protein: CASSFARGQPQHF
V gene: TRBV11-3; D gene: -; CDR3 protein: CASSLDSGNEAFF
V gene: TRBV5-6; D gene: TRBD2; CDR3 protein: CASSLRLAGGLDNEQFF
V gene: TRBV11-2; D gene: TRBD1; CDR3 protein: CASSLSYRGYEQYF
V gene: TRBV6-5; D gene: -; CDR3 protein: CASSRGTEAFF
V gene: TRBV10-3; D gene: TRBD2; CDR3 protein: CAISGAGGNEQFF
V gene: TRBV3-1/TRBV3-2; D gene: TRBD2; CDR3 protein: CASSLLSGGDTQYF
V gene: TRBV7-2; D gene: TRBD1; CDR3 protein: CASSLGQGSEKLFF
V gene: TRBV19; D gene: TRBD1; CDR3 protein: CASSIGGGLNSPLHF
V gene: TRBV18; D gene: TRBD1; CDR3 protein: CASSLRDSPYEQYF
V gene: TRBV5-1; D gene: TRBD1; CDR3 protein: CASSPTGTANGEAFF